The clone carrying this TCR beta chain was observed once. These data come from a study of blood T cell repertoires in COVID-19. V lost 4 bases and J lost 10, with 20 bases in between. The CDR3 consists of 15 residues. Germline CDR1 reads SGHDN; CDR2 reads FVKESK. Repertoires were generated with immunoSEQ multiplex PCR, while TCRdb's copy carries only in-frame clones and drops some. The sample has over 200,000 clones, around 89% seen once. Sequences were obtained from peripheral blood. The V call is TRBV14, the J call TRBJ2-1; possible D gene TRBD1, 6 bases. The receptor's source is a woman aged 40 to 50 who had recovered from COVID-19. The CDR3 loop is CASSPDQGWGHEQFF. CDR3 coding DNA: TGTGCCAGCAGCCCAGACCAGGGGTGGGGTCACGAGCAGTTCTTC. Looking up the rest from reference TRBV14 and TRBJ2-1 gives the full variable domain: EAGVTQFPSHSVIEKGQTVTLRCDPISGHDNLYWYRRVMGKEIKFLLHFVKESKQDESGMPNNRFLAERTGGTYSTLKVQPAELEDSGVYFCASSPDQGWGHEQFFGPGTRLTVL.